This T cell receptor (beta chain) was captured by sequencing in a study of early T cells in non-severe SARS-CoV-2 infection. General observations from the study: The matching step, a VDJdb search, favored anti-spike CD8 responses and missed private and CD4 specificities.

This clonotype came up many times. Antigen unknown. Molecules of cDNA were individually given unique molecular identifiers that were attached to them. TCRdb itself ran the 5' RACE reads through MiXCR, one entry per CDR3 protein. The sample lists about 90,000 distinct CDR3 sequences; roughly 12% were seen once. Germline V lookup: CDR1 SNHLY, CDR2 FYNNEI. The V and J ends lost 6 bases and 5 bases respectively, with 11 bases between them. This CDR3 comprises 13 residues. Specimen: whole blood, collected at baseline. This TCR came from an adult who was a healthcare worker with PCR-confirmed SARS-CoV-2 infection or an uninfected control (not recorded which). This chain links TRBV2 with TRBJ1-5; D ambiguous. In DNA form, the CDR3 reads TGTGCCAGCAGCATATCCGATTATCAGCCCCAGCATTTT. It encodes CASSISDYQPQHF.